The T cell receptor beta chain described here comes from a study of OX40 agonist ivuxolimab in advanced cancers. Assay: immunoSEQ multiplex PCR; the TCRdb copy retains only in-frame clones and omits some. The table records more than 65,000 clones, about 80% of them present only once. Comment on this clone: What it recognizes is unknown.

Whole-study results and caveats: Low levels of normalized T-cell clonal expansion also appeared in some nonresponders. The mean number of expanded clones was higher in CD8+ T cells than in CD4+.

The TCR originated in an adult with an advanced solid tumor such as melanoma, head and neck, liver or kidney cancer. This sample comprised CD4+ or CD8+ T cells sorted from blood, obtained in a trial of the OX40 agonist ivuxolimab.

The CDR3 coding sequence is TGCGCCAGCAGTGAAACGGGCAGGGAACTCGTGGGTGGCTACACCTTC. It is translated as CASSETGRELVGGYTF. This rearrangement joins TRBV10-2 to TRBJ1-2, with D possibly being TRBD1 (5 bases). The V end lost 3 bases, the J end lost 7 bases, and 21 bases lay between the germline ends. CDR3 length: 16 amino acids. CDR1 is WSHSY, CDR2 SAAADI, per germline.